These T cell receptor beta chains were read from a single sample in a study of CD8 T cells in Susac syndrome. TCRdb analysed the immunoSEQ multiplex PCR reads with MiXCR anew, one entry per CDR3 protein. The sample includes more than 150,000 distinct CDR3 sequences, 90% to 95% of them seen just once. What was sequenced was CD8+ T cells from PBMCs. These receptor sequences come from a human donor with multiple sclerosis. The CDR3 runs from the conserved cysteine through the conserved F or W. D genes are given only for firm matches. A row's size may be missing; if present it is once, few, many or a size class.

>TRBJ2-5|NA|TRBV13|NA
TGTGCCAGCAGCTTAGGTCCCGGATCTCAAGAGACCCAGTACTTC
CASSLGPGSQETQYF
>TRBJ1-1|NA|TRBV7-9|NA
TGTGCCAGCCTCCTCGGTGGAGGGTCCCCTGAAGCTTTCTTT
CASLLGGGSPEAFF
>TRBJ2-1|NA|TRBV30|NA
TGTGCCTGGAGGGACGGGGGCTACAATGAGCAGTTCTTC
CAWRDGGYNEQFF
>TRBJ1-3|NA|TRBV27|NA
TGTGCCAGCAGTCTAGACGGGAGCTCTGGAAACACCATATATTTT
CASSLDGSSGNTIYF
>TRBJ1-2|NA|TRBV27|TRBD1
TGTGCCAGCAGTTTAATCGGGACAGCCTATGGCTACACCTTC
CASSLIGTAYGYTF
>TRBJ1-1|NA|TRBV18|NA
TGTGCCAGCTCACCAAGTGGCGGCACTGAAGCTTTCTTT
CASSPSGGTEAFF
>TRBJ1-5|once|TRBV12-3/TRBV12-4|NA
TGTGCCAGCAGTTTAGCGTCGAAGGGGCAGCCCCAGCATTTT
CASSLASKGQPQHF
>TRBJ1-5|NA|TRBV15|TRBD1
TGTGCCACCTCGAGTATCGGACAGGGTAGGAATCAGCCCCAGCATTTT
CATSSIGQGRNQPQHF
>TRBJ2-3|NA|TRBV27|NA
TGTGCCAGCAGCCATGGACAGCGCACAGATACGCAGTATTTT
CASSHGQRTDTQYF
>TRBJ2-1|NA|TRBV12-3/TRBV12-4|TRBD1
TGTGCCAGCAGTCCACAGGGGGCGATGAATGAGCAGTTCTTC
CASSPQGAMNEQFF
>TRBJ2-2|NA|TRBV30|NA
TGTGCCTCCCGATCGGTGTCCGGGGAGCTGTTTTTT
CASRSVSGELFF
>TRBJ2-5|NA|TRBV5-1|TRBD1
TGCGCCAGCAGCTTGGGGGACAGTATGGGAGAGACCCAGTACTTC
CASSLGDSMGETQYF
>TRBJ2-3|NA|TRBV4-1|NA
TGCGCCAGCAGCCAAGAGATCCCGGCAGATACGCAGTATTTT
CASSQEIPADTQYF
>TRBJ2-7|NA|TRBV12-3/TRBV12-4|NA
TGTGCCAGCTTGGAGAGACGGTTTATCGTATACTTC
CASLERRFIVYF
>TRBJ1-1|NA|TRBV13|NA
TGTGCCAGCAGCTTGTCAGCTGAAGCTTTCTTT
CASSLSAEAFF
>TRBJ2-5|NA|TRBV10-2|TRBD2
TGCGCCAGCAGTGAAGCCGGGGGGGCCAAGACCCAGTACTTC
CASSEAGGAKTQYF
>TRBJ2-5|NA|TRBV6-1|NA
TGTGCCAGCAGTGCGTTCGGGGGCCTGGAGACCCAGTACTTC
CASSAFGGLETQYF
>TRBJ1-2|NA|TRBV24-1|NA
TGTGCCACCAGTGCTAATACAGATGGCCACCCTTACACCTTC
CATSANTDGHPYTF
>TRBJ2-3|NA|TRBV3-1|TRBD2
TGTGCCAGCAGCCGACTAGCGGACACAGATACGCAGTATTTT
CASSRLADTDTQYF
>TRBJ1-2|once|TRBV6-5|NA
TGTGCCAGCAGTTACCAGGGGAGTGATGGCTACACCTTC
CASSYQGSDGYTF
>TRBJ2-7|NA|TRBV15|TRBD1
TGTGCCACCAGCGGGACCTCGACAGGGGGGATCTACGAGCAGTACTTC
CATSGTSTGGIYEQYF
>TRBJ1-1|NA|TRBV14|NA
TGTGCCAGCAGCCAATCATTACAGGGAATGAACACTGAAGCTTTCTTT
CASSQSLQGMNTEAFF
>TRBJ1-1|once|TRBV9|TRBD1
TGTGCCAGCAGCGTCGCCGGGACAGGGAGCCCTGAAGCTTTCTTT
CASSVAGTGSPEAFF
>TRBJ1-1|NA|TRBV10-3|NA
TGTGCCATCAGTGAGTCTGTGAACACTGAAGCTTTCTTT
CAISESVNTEAFF
>TRBJ2-1|NA|TRBV12-3/TRBV12-4|TRBD1
TGTGCCAGCAGTTTGCCAGGGGGAAATGAGCAGTTCTTC
CASSLPGGNEQFF
>TRBJ2-2|NA|TRBV24-1|NA
TGTGCCACCAGTGATTTCCGGTACCCTGAGCTGTTTTTT
CATSDFRYPELFF
>TRBJ1-1|NA|TRBV5-1|NA
TGCGCCAGCAGCTGGACCAGGAACACTGAAGCTTTCTTT
CASSWTRNTEAFF
>TRBJ2-7|NA|TRBV29-1|TRBD2
TGCAGCGTTGTGGGACTAGCGGGGGGGACCTACGAGCAGTACTTC
CSVVGLAGGTYEQYF
>TRBJ2-7|NA|TRBV30|NA
TGTGCCTGGATTGGGCACAAGGCCTACGAGCAGTACTTC
CAWIGHKAYEQYF
>TRBJ1-2|NA|TRBV29-1|NA
TGCAGCGTCCCCCACAGGGATGGCTACACCTTC
CSVPHRDGYTF
>TRBJ1-2|NA|TRBV2|TRBD1
TGTGCCAGCATCCGGACAGGGCGAAACCAACAAGGTGGTGGCTACACCTTC
CASIRTGRNQQGGGYTF
>TRBJ2-3|NA|TRBV7-9|TRBD2
TGTGCCAGCAGCTTAAAGACTAGCGGCACAGATACGCAGTATTTT
CASSLKTSGTDTQYF
>TRBJ1-2|once|TRBV29-1|TRBD1
TGCAGCGTCCGGCCTACCGGGACAGGGTATGGCTACACCTTC
CSVRPTGTGYGYTF
>TRBJ2-7|once|TRBV12-3/TRBV12-4|NA
TGTGCCAGTACTGCGCCCACAGGGTTCTACGAGCAGTACTTC
CASTAPTGFYEQYF
>TRBJ2-2|NA|TRBV15|TRBD2
TGTGCCACCACCCCCGACAGTAGCGGGGCGAACACCGGGGAGCTGTTTTTT
CATTPDSSGANTGELFF
>TRBJ1-5|NA|TRBV27|TRBD1
TGTGCCAGCAGTCCCGGGACAGGGTTCCTAGAAGGCAATCAGCCCCAGCATTTT
CASSPGTGFLEGNQPQHF
>TRBJ2-7|NA|TRBV20-1|NA
TGCAGCGCCGCAGGAGGGGCCTACGAGCAGTACTTC
CSAAGGAYEQYF
>TRBJ2-7|NA|TRBV27|NA
TGTGCCAGCAGTTGGTCGTCGGGCACCCGCTCCTACGAGCAGTACTTC
CASSWSSGTRSYEQYF
>TRBJ2-5|NA|TRBV13|NA
TGTGCCAGCAGCTCCCCCGGGCGGCTCCAAGAGACCCAGTACTTC
CASSSPGRLQETQYF
>TRBJ2-2|NA|TRBV20-1|NA
TGCAGTGGATACGACCCGGACACCGGGGAGCTGTTTTTT
CSGYDPDTGELFF
>TRBJ2-5|NA|TRBV24-1|TRBD1
TGTGCCACCAGTGATTGGGACAGGGGTCGAGAGACCCAGTACTTC
CATSDWDRGRETQYF